Below are 16 T cell receptor beta chains sequenced from a single sample in a study of human T cells and chemical hapten exposure. Time point meaning: patch test 1, 2 weeks after DPC sensitization. The sample's treatment: therapeutic diphenylcyclopropenone sensitization with weekly scalp DPC. Via MiXCR, TCRdb re-called the RACE reads, giving one row per CDR3 protein. The data contain some 180,000 distinct CDR3 sequences, about 22% of them singletons. Sequences were derived from whole blood, sampled in connection with sensitization to the hapten diphenylcyclopropenone (DPC). All receptors come from a woman between 45 and 60 years old with alopecia areata. Some clones in this sample may be carry-over from other donors' samples.

The chain has TRBV20-1 and TRBJ2-1, with TRBD2 identical over 8 bases. CDR3 length: 15 amino acids. The ends lost 1 base at V and 5 bases at J; junction bases unmatched: 7. Germline assignment: CDR1 DFQATT and CDR2 SNEGSKA (reference sequence). The chain's CDR3 is CSARVGSGNHNEQFF. The CDR3 nucleotides are TGCAGTGCTAGAGTGGGTAGCGGGAACCACAATGAGCAGTTCTTC.

This clonotype appeared a few times. The chain couples TRBV7-9 to TRBJ1-4; TRBD1 matches 9 bases. This CDR3 region has 15 residues. In germline, CDR1 is SEHNR, CDR2 FQNEAQ (reference sequence). V was pared by 5 bases and J by 5 bases, with 6 bases of the junction left unmatched. The CDR3 reads CASSNDRGWNEKLFF. The CDR3 bases are TGTGCCAGCAGCAATGACAGGGGGTGGAATGAAAAACTGTTTTTT. The complete variable domain, with remaining parts taken from reference TRBV7-9 and TRBJ1-4, reads DTGVSQNPRHKITKRGQNVTFRCDPISEHNRLYWYRQTLGQGPEFLTYFQNEAQLEKSRLLSDRFSAERPKGSFSTLEIQRTEQGDSAMYLCASSNDRGWNEKLFFGSGTQLSVL.

V gene TRBV3-1 combines with J gene TRBJ1-6; D unresolved. The CDR3 spans 14 residues. Germline V lookup: CDR1 LGHDT, CDR2 YNNKEL (reference sequence). Trimming pared 1 base from V and 11 bases from J, leaving 12 bases between. The CDR3 nucleotides read TGTGCCAGCAGCCAAGTACGCACCTATCCACCCCTCCACTTT. The encoded protein is CASSQVRTYPPLHF. The variable domain in full, with the rest retrieved from reference TRBV3-1 and TRBJ1-6, is DTAVSQTPKYLVTQMGNDKSIKCEQNLGHDTMYWYKQDSKKFLKIMFSYNNKELIINETVPNRFSPKSPDKAHLNLHINSLELGDSAVYFCASSQVRTYPPLHFGNGTRLTVT.

The J gene is TRBJ2-1, the V gene TRBV3-1; 10 positions agree with TRBD2. J lost 10 bases, V lost 1 base, and 13 bases had no gene match. The CDR3 runs to 17 residues. Germline V gene lookup returns CDR1 LGHDT and CDR2 YNNKEL (reference sequence). CDR3 loop: CASSQGGGGLAGAEQFF. In DNA, the CDR3 is TGTGCCAGCAGCCAAGGCGGTGGTGGGCTAGCGGGAGCCGAGCAGTTCTTC.

V is TRBV25-1 and J is TRBJ1-5; a weak D match, TRBD1 (6 bases). V was trimmed by 8 bases and J by 3 bases, leaving 11 bases between them. The CDR3 loop spans 13 amino acids. Germline V gives CDR1 MGHDK, CDR2 SYGVNS. The CDR3 is CASGQINNQPQHF. The CDR3 DNA reads as TGTGCCAGCGGACAGATAAACAATCAGCCCCAGCATTTT.

Ten or more counts support this clonotype. The rearrangement links TRBV10-2 to TRBJ1-5, with TRBD1 matching 9 bases. Germline V gene lookup returns CDR1 WSHSY and CDR2 SAAADI. The CDR3 loop spans 17 amino acids. Germline trimming cut 4 bases from V and 0 bases from J; bases unmatched to any gene: 7. CDR3 nucleotide sequence: TGCGCCAGCAGTGTTGCGACAGGGGGTAATAGCAATCAGCCCCAGCATTTT. Protein: CASSVATGGNSNQPQHF.

The chain links TRBV7-9 to TRBJ2-2; tentatively, D is TRBD2 (5 bases). V gave up 1 base and J gave up 11 bases, with 8 bases separating them. Germline V gene sequence: CDR1 SEHNR, CDR2 FQNEAQ (reference sequence). This CDR3 contains 12 residues. CDR3 bases: TGTGCCAGCAGCTTAGACGGGATCGAGCTGTTTTTT. Its protein product is CASSLDGIELFF.

This rearrangement joins TRBV2 to TRBJ2-7; 12 bases line up with TRBD2. V lost 4 bases and J lost 7; bases outside the gene matches: 8. Germline assignment: CDR1 SNHLY and CDR2 FYNNEI. The CDR3 is 15 amino acids. The CDR3 coding sequence is TGTGCCAGCAGTGTCGAACTAGCGGGAGGCCGGGAGCAGTACTTC. Translation gives CASSVELAGGREQYF.

This chain joins TRBV7-2 and TRBJ2-3; possibly TRBD2 for D (5 bases). V was clipped by 1 base and J by 0 bases, with 11 bases between them. The CDR3 loop spans 16 amino acids. Germline V gene data show CDR1 as SGHTA and CDR2 as FQGNSA. The CDR3 loop is CASSLGASGSTDTQYF. CDR3 in DNA: TGTGCCAGCAGCTTAGGTGCGAGCGGAAGCACAGATACGCAGTATTTT. Filled out from reference TRBV7-2 and TRBJ2-3, the complete variable domain reads GAGVSQSPSNKVTEKGKDVELRCDPISGHTALYWYRQSLGQGLEFLIYFQGNSAPDKSGLPSDRFSAERTGGSVSTLTIQRTQQEDSAVYLCASSLGASGSTDTQYFGPGTRLTVL.

The chain joins TRBV5-1 to TRBJ2-5, with 13 bases matching TRBD2. J lost 2 bases, V lost 4 bases, and 5 bases had no gene match. The germline V gene encodes CDR1 SGHRS and CDR2 YFSETQ. The CDR3 is 16 residues long. CDR3: CASSPSGLAGQETQYF. CDR3 DNA sequence: TGCGCCAGCAGCCCGTCGGGACTAGCGGGACAAGAGACCCAGTACTTC.

The chain has TRBV5-1 and TRBJ2-7, with 7 bases that match TRBD2. CDR3 length: 15 amino acids. Per germline, CDR1 SGHRS and CDR2 YFSETQ. Trimming removed 4 bases from V and 2 bases from J; junction bases left unmatched: 9. CDR3 loop: CASSPRAGSTYEQYF. The DNA for the CDR3 is TGCGCCAGCAGCCCCCGAGCGGGATCTACCTACGAGCAGTACTTC.

This rearrangement joins TRBV13 to TRBJ1-4; the D gene is possibly TRBD1 (5 bases). V lost 8 bases to trimming and J lost 2 bases, with 12 bases between them. The CDR3 is 14 residues long. The germline V gene encodes CDR1 PRHDT and CDR2 FYEKMQ (reference sequence). The CDR3 DNA is TGTGCCAGCCGCCGGGACCCGACTAATGAAAAACTGTTTTTT. Its translation: CASRRDPTNEKLFF.

The chain carries TRBV20-1 and TRBJ1-2, with 7 bases matching TRBD1. CDR1 and CDR2 (germline): DFQATT, SNEGSKA (reference sequence). V trimming: 2 bases; J trimming: 4 bases; junction bases outside the gene matches: 4. The CDR3 contains 13 residues. The CDR3, as DNA: TGCAGTGCTAGAACCCGGGACAGCTATGGCTACACCTTC. This gives the protein CSARTRDSYGYTF.

This clonotype was observed a handful of times. The chain recombines TRBV7-9 with TRBJ2-1, with 9 bases lining up with TRBD1. CDR3 length: 14 residues. Germline V lookup: CDR1 SEHNR, CDR2 FQNEAQ (reference sequence). V was clipped by 10 bases and J by 7 bases; unmatched bases: 11. The CDR3 sequence: CATLRDRVINEQFF. The CDR3 coding sequence is TGTGCCACTCTCCGGGACAGGGTTATAAATGAGCAGTTCTTC.

The table lists this clonotype with a few counts. The chain combines TRBV14 with TRBJ2-2; D is unclear. CDR1 is SGHDN and CDR2 is FVKESK in the germline V gene. V lost 0 bases and J lost 4, with 12 bases in between. The CDR3 is 16 residues long. CDR3 nucleotides: TGTGCCAGCAGCCAAGAGGCATCGGCTGTCACCGGGGAGCTGTTTTTT. This gives the protein CASSQEASAVTGELFF.

This clonotype was found a few times. This chain uses TRBV7-9 with TRBJ2-1; the D gene is possibly TRBD1 (6 bases). V was shortened by 5 bases and J by 9 bases, with 20 bases between the two germline ends. CDR1 SEHNR and CDR2 FQNEAQ come from the germline V gene (reference sequence). CDR3 size: 15 residues. Written as DNA, the CDR3 is TGTGCCAGCAGCCCGACGGGGCAGGGGTTACTTGAGCAGTTCTTC. This codes for CASSPTGQGLLEQFF.